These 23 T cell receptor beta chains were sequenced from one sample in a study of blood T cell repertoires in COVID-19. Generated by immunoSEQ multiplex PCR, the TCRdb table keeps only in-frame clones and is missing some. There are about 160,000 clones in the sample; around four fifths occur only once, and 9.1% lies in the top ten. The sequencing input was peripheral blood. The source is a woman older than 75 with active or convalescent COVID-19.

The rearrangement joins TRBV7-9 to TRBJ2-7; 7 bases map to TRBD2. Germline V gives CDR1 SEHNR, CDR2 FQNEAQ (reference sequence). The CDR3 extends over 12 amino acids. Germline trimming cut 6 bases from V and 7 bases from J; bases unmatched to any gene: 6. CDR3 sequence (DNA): TGTGCCAGCAGAAAGGGAGGGAAGGAGCAGTACTTC. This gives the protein CASRKGGKEQYF.

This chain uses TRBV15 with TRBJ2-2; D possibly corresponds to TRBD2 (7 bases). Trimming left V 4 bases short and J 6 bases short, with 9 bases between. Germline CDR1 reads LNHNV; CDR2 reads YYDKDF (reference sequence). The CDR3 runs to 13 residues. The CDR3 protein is CATSTRGPGELFF. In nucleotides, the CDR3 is TGTGCCACCAGCACGCGGGGGCCCGGGGAGCTGTTTTTT.

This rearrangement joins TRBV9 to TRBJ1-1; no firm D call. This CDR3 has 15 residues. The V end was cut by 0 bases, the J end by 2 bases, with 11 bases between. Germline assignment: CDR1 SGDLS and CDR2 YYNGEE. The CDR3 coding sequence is TGTGCCAGCAGCGTAGAGTCCGGGTCTAACACTGAAGCTTTCTTT. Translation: CASSVESGSNTEAFF.

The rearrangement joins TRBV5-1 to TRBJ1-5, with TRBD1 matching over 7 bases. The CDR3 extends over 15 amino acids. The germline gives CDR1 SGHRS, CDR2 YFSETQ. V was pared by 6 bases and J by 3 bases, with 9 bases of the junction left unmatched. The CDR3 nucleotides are TGCGCCAGCACCTACGGCGGGACAGACAATCAGCCCCAGCATTTT. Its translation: CASTYGGTDNQPQHF.

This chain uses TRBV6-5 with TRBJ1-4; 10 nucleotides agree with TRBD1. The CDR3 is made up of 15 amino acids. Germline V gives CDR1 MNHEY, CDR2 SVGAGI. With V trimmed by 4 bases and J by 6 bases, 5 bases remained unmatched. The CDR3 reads CASSSAGTGDEKLFF. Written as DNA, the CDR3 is TGTGCCAGCAGTTCGGCCGGGACAGGGGATGAAAAACTGTTTTTT.

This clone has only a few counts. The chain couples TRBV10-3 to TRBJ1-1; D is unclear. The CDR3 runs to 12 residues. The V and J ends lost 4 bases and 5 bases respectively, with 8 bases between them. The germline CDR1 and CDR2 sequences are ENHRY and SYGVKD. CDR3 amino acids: CAISAGFTEAFF. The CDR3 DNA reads TGTGCCATCAGTGCAGGTTTTACTGAAGCTTTCTTT.

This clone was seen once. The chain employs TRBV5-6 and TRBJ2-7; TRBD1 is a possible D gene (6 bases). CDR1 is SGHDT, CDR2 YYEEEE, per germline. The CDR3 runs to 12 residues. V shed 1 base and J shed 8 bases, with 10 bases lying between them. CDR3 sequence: CASSLMGAQQYF. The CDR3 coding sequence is TGTGCCAGCAGCTTGATGGGGGCCCAGCAGTACTTC.

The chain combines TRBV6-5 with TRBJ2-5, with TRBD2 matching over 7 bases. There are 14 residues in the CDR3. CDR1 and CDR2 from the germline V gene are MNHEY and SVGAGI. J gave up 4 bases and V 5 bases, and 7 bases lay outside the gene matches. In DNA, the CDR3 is TGTGCCAGCAGTAGGACTAGACGGTTAGAGACCCAGTACTTC. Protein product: CASSRTRRLETQYF.

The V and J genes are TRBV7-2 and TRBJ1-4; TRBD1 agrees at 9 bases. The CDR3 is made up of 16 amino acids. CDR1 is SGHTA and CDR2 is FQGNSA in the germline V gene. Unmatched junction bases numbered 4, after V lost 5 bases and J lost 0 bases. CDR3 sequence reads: CASSQGQGTTNEKLFF. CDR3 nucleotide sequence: TGTGCCAGCAGCCAGGGACAGGGAACAACTAATGAAAAACTGTTTTTT. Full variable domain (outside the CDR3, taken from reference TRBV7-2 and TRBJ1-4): GAGVSQSPSNKVTEKGKDVELRCDPISGHTALYWYRQSLGQGLEFLIYFQGNSAPDKSGLPSDRFSAERTGGSVSTLTIQRTQQEDSAVYLCASSQGQGTTNEKLFFGSGTQLSVL.

The CDR3 DNA reads as TGTGCCAGCAGCGGGACAGGGCTTCGCGAGCAGTACTTC. This translates into CASSGTGLREQYF. The rearrangement uses TRBV5-6 and TRBJ2-7, with TRBD1 matching over 9 bases. This CDR3 is built from 13 residues. Germline V gene data show CDR1 as SGHDT and CDR2 as YYEEEE. The J segment lost 6 bases and the V segment lost 4 bases, leaving 5 bases of the junction unmatched. The full variable domain, completed using reference TRBV5-6 and TRBJ2-7, is DAGVTQSPTHLIKTRGQQVTLRCSPKSGHDTVSWYQQALGQGPQFIFQYYEEEERQRGNFPDRFSGHQFPNYSSELNVNALLLGDSALYLCASSGTGLREQYFGPGTRLTVT.

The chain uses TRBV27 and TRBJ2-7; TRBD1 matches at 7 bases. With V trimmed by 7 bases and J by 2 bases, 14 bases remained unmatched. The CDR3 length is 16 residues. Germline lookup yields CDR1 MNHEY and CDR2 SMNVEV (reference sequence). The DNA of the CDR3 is TGTGCCAGCACAAAAACCGGAACAGGGGTTCCCTACGAGCAGTACTTC. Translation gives CASTKTGTGVPYEQYF.

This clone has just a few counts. The chain's CDR3 is CASTGQRGNTIYF. CDR3 sequence (DNA): TGTGCCAGCACCGGACAGAGAGGAAACACCATATATTTT. This chain joins TRBV12-3 or TRBV12-4 and TRBJ1-3, with D tentatively TRBD1 (6 bases). Trimming removed 7 bases from V and 4 bases from J, with 11 bases in between. This CDR3 comprises 13 residues.

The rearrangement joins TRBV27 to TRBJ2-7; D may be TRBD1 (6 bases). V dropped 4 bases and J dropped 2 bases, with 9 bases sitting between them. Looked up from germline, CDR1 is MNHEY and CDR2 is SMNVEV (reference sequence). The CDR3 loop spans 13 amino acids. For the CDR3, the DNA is TGTGCCAGCAGTTACAGGGCCACCTACGAGCAGTACTTC. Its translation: CASSYRATYEQYF.

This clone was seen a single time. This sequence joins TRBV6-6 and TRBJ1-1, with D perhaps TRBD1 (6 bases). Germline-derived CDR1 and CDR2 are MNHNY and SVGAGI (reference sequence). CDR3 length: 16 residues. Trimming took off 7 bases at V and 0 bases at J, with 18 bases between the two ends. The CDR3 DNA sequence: TGTGCCAGCACCTACACAGGGTCGGGTATGAACACTGAAGCTTTCTTT. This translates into CASTYTGSGMNTEAFF.

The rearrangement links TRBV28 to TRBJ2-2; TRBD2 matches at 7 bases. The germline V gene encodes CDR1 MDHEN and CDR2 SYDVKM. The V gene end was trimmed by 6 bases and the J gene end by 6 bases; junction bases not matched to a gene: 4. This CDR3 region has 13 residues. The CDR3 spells CASRLGGSGELFF. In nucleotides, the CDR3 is TGTGCCAGCAGACTGGGGGGGTCCGGGGAGCTGTTTTTT.

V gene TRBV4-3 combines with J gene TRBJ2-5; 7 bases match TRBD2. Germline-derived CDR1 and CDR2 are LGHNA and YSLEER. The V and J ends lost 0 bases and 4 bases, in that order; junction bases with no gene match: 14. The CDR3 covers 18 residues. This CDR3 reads CASSQEGGLGGVGETQYF. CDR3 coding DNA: TGCGCCAGCAGCCAAGAAGGAGGTCTTGGGGGGGTTGGAGAGACCCAGTACTTC.

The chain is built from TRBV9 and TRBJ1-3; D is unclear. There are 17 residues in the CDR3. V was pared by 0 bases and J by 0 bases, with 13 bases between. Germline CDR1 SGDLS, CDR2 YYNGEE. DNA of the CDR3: TGTGCCAGCAGCGTAGACTTTGAGGCCAGCTCTGGAAACACCATATATTTT. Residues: CASSVDFEASSGNTIYF.

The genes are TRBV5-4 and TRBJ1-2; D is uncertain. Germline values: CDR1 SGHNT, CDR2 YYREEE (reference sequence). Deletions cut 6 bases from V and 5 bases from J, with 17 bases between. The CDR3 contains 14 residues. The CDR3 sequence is CASTVDHGGYGYTF. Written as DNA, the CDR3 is TGTGCCAGCACCGTGGACCATGGAGGTTATGGCTACACCTTC. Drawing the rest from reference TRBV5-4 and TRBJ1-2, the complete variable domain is ETGVTQSPTHLIKTRGQQVTLRCSSQSGHNTVSWYQQALGQGPQFIFQYYREEENGRGNFPPRFSGLQFPNYSSELNVNALELDDSALYLCASTVDHGGYGYTFGSGTRLTVV.

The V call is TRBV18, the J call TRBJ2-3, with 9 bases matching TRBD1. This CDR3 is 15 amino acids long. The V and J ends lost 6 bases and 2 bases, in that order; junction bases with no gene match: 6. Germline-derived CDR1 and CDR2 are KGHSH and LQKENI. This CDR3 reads CASSSTGGDTDTQYF. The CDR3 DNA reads TGTGCCAGCTCTTCGACAGGGGGAGACACAGATACGCAGTATTTT.

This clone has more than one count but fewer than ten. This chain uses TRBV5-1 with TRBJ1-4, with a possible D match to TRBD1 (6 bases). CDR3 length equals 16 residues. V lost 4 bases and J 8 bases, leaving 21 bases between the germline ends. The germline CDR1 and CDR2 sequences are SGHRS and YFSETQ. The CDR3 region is CASSPGGGGVTEKLFF. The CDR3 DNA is TGCGCCAGCAGCCCTGGTGGGGGCGGCGTAACGGAAAAACTGTTTTTT.

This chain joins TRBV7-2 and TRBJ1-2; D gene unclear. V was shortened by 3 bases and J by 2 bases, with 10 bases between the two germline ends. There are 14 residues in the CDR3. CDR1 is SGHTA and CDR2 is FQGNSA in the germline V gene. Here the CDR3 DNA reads TGTGCCAGCAGCTTCTCCCCAGAAAACTATGGCTACACCTTC. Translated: CASSFSPENYGYTF.

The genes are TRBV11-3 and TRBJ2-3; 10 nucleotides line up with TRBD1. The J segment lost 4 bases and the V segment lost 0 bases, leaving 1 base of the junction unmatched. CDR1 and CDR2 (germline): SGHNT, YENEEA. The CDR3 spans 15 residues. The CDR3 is CASSLDGTGADTQYF. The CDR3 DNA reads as TGTGCCAGCAGCTTAGATGGGACAGGGGCAGATACGCAGTATTTT.

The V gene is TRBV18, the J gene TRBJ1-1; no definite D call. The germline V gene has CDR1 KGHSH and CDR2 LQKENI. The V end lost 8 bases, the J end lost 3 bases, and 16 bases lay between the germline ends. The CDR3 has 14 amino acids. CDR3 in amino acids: CASRWRRVDTEAFF. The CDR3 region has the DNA TGTGCCAGCCGGTGGAGGAGGGTTGACACTGAAGCTTTCTTT. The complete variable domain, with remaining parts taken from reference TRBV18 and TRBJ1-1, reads NAGVMQNPRHLVRRRGQEARLRCSPMKGHSHVYWYRQLPEEGLKFMVYLQKENIIDESGMPKERFSAEFPKEGPSILRIQQVVRGDSAAYFCASRWRRVDTEAFFGQGTRLTVV.